The 15 T cell receptor beta chains given below trace back to one sample, sequenced in a study of regulatory T cells in long-lasting Graves disease. Time point meaning: persistent/refractory GD, antithyroid drugs over 5 years with positive TRAb. Generation of the TCR library employed RNA extracted from PBMCs. Assembly of TCR beta libraries relied on iRepertoire HTBI primers together with Arm-PCR of CDR3 regions. TCRdb re-called the multiplex PCR reads with MiXCR, one entry per CDR3 protein. Among more than 350,000 distinct CDR3 sequences listed, around 20% were seen once. Sequencing was performed on peripheral blood mononuclear cells (PBMCs), taken when the disease was refractory, from a patient treated with antithyroid drugs. These receptors all come from a female donor with Graves disease.

The CDR3 spells CASSLYPIAGGISGANVLTF. In DNA, the CDR3 is TGTGCCAGCAGTTTATACCCCATAGCGGGAGGGATATCTGGGGCCAACGTCCTGACTTTC. The V gene is TRBV28, the J gene TRBJ2-6; TRBD2 aligns across 11 bases. CDR1 and CDR2 (germline): MDHEN, SYDVKM. CDR3 size: 20 residues. J gave up 1 base and V 1 base, and 9 bases lay outside the gene matches. The variable domain in full, completed from reference TRBV28 and TRBJ2-6, reads DVKVTQSSRYLVKRTGEKVFLECVQDMDHENMFWYRQDPGLGLRLIYFSYDVKMKEKGDIPEGYSVSREKKERFSLILESASTNQTSMYLCASSLYPIAGGISGANVLTFGAGSRLTVL.

The table lists this clonotype with many counts. The CDR3 spells CASSTLQRPGQGLGGYGYTF. The CDR3 DNA reads TGTGCCAGCAGTACATTGCAGAGACCGGGACAGGGTTTGGGCGGGTATGGCTACACCTTC. The J gene is TRBJ1-2, the V gene TRBV6-1; 9 bases map to TRBD1. The V gene's germline CDR1 is MNHNS and CDR2 SASEGT. The CDR3 contains 20 residues. The trim removed 5 bases at V and 5 bases at J, leaving 24 bases unmatched.

The rearrangement links TRBV24-1 to TRBJ2-3; TRBD2 matches 9 bases. CDR3 size: 13 residues. Per germline, CDR1 KGHDR and CDR2 SFDVKD. V trimming: 9 bases; J trimming: 1 base; junction bases outside the gene matches: 1. In DNA form, the CDR3 reads TGTGCCACCTCTAGCGGGGGCACAGATACGCAGTATTTT. Translated: CATSSGGTDTQYF.

This clonotype has at least ten counts. The V call is TRBV2, the J call TRBJ2-2, with D possibly being TRBD1 (6 bases). The germline CDR1 and CDR2 sequences are SNHLY and FYNNEI. The length of the CDR3 is 15 residues. Trimming stripped 6 bases from V and 2 bases from J, with 13 bases between. DNA of the CDR3: TGTGCCAGCAGGGAGGACAGACTCAACACCGGGGAGCTGTTTTTT. Translation gives CASREDRLNTGELFF.

The chain employs TRBV18 and TRBJ1-2; no clear D gene. The length of the CDR3 is 13 residues. Germline loops: CDR1 KGHSH, CDR2 LQKENI. V gave up 5 bases and J gave up 1 base, with 8 bases separating them. The CDR3 sequence is CASSLPVNYGYTF. CDR3 DNA: TGTGCCAGCTCATTACCAGTTAACTATGGCTACACCTTC.

There are many counts of this clonotype. The CDR3 region has the DNA TGTGCCAGCAGTTCAATCCTCGGACGGACACCCCTCCACTTT. The encoded protein is CASSSILGRTPLHF. J is TRBJ1-6 and V is TRBV27; D remains unclear. The CDR3 has 14 amino acids. Trimming removed 4 bases from V and 11 bases from J, with 15 bases in between. CDR1 MNHEY and CDR2 SMNVEV come from the germline V gene (reference sequence).

The sample holds a few counts of this clonotype. The chain recombines TRBV20-1 with TRBJ2-5, with D possibly being TRBD1 (6 bases). V lost 5 bases and J 4 bases, leaving 23 bases between the germline ends. Germline values: CDR1 DFQATT, CDR2 SNEGSKA (reference sequence). The CDR3 length is 16 residues. The CDR3 sequence: CSASPLQGPKGETQYF. Here the CDR3 DNA reads TGCAGTGCTTCCCCCCTCCAGGGGCCGAAGGGAGAGACCCAGTACTTC.

V usage is TRBV28 and J usage is TRBJ2-7; either TRBD1 or TRBD2 may supply D (5 bases each). The CDR3 sequence is 13 residues long. Looked up from germline, CDR1 is MDHEN and CDR2 is SYDVKM. Trimming took 10 bases from V and 1 from J, leaving 14 bases between them. CDR3 nucleotide sequence: TGTGCCACCAACGGGGCAGGGTCCTACGAGCAGTACTTC. Protein product: CATNGAGSYEQYF.

V usage is TRBV10-3 and J usage is TRBJ2-7, with a weak D call TRBD1 (6 bases). This CDR3 region has 15 residues. Trimming took off 6 bases at V and 3 bases at J, with 18 bases between the two ends. Per germline, CDR1 ENHRY and CDR2 SYGVKD. The CDR3 bases are TGTGCCATCAGCCGGGAAGAGGGACAACACTACGAGCAGTACTTC. As protein: CAISREEGQHYEQYF.

V gene TRBV4-1 combines with J gene TRBJ2-7; tentative D call: TRBD1 (6 bases). Germline values: CDR1 MGHRA, CDR2 YSYEKL. Trimming took 0 bases from V and 3 from J, leaving 12 bases between them. The CDR3 extends over 15 amino acids. CDR3 residues: CASSQDRGQIYEQYF. The CDR3 region has the DNA TGCGCCAGCAGCCAAGACAGGGGCCAAATCTACGAGCAGTACTTC.

Comments on this clonotype: A much larger clone differs from this one at a single base, so this may be a read error. The chain links TRBV28 to TRBJ2-4; 8 bases line up with TRBD2. This CDR3 is built from 14 residues. CDR1 and CDR2 from the germline V gene are MDHEN and SYDVKM. CDR3 sequence reads: CASRSGGGGNTQYF. The CDR3 bases are TGTGCCAGCAGGTCCGGGGGGGGGGGAAACACTCAGTACTTC.

V and J are TRBV29-1 and TRBJ1-1; TRBD1 matches 7 bases. V was pared by 4 bases and J by 5 bases, with 1 base of the junction left unmatched. The germline V gene encodes CDR1 SQVTM and CDR2 ANQGSEA. The CDR3 covers 11 residues. This CDR3 is CSVARGTEAFF. Here the CDR3 DNA reads TGCAGCGTTGCCAGGGGGACTGAAGCTTTCTTT. Full variable domain (outside the CDR3, taken from reference TRBV29-1 and TRBJ1-1): SAVISQKPSRDICQRGTSLTIQCQVDSQVTMMFWYRQQPGQSLTLIATANQGSEATYESGFVIDKFPISRPNLTFSTLTVSNMSPEDSSIYLCSVARGTEAFFGQGTRLTVV.

This clonotype came up many times. This sequence joins TRBV28 and TRBJ2-7, with 8 bases identical to TRBD2. The CDR3 consists of 14 residues. Germline CDR1 is MDHEN and CDR2 is SYDVKM. V trimming: 6 bases; J trimming: 6 bases; junction bases outside the gene matches: 10. CDR3 DNA: TGTGCCAGCAGCTTCTGGACGGCGGGGGGCGAGCAGTACTTC. Amino acid sequence: CASSFWTAGGEQYF.

A few counts support this clonotype. The chain is built from TRBV9 and TRBJ2-5, with D tentatively TRBD1 or TRBD2 (5 bases each). Trimming cost V 4 bases and J 5 bases, with 15 bases left between them. Germline-derived CDR1 and CDR2 are SGDLS and YYNGEE. The CDR3 extends over 14 amino acids. The CDR3 coding sequence is TGTGCCAGCAGCATGGGACGAAGCGCGGAGACCCAGTACTTC. Residues: CASSMGRSAETQYF.

This clonotype was found many times. The chain is built from TRBV28 and TRBJ2-7; perhaps TRBD2 as D (7 bases). V was shortened by 5 bases and J by 5 bases, with 19 bases between the two germline ends. The germline gives CDR1 MDHEN, CDR2 SYDVKM. This CDR3 contains 15 residues. CDR3 sequence: CASSPAGGPANEQYF. CDR3 sequence (DNA): TGTGCCAGCAGTCCCGCCGGGGGGCCGGCGAACGAGCAGTACTTC. Full variable domain (outside the CDR3, taken from reference TRBV28 and TRBJ2-7): DVKVTQSSRYLVKRTGEKVFLECVQDMDHENMFWYRQDPGLGLRLIYFSYDVKMKEKGDIPEGYSVSREKKERFSLILESASTNQTSMYLCASSPAGGPANEQYFGPGTRLTVT.